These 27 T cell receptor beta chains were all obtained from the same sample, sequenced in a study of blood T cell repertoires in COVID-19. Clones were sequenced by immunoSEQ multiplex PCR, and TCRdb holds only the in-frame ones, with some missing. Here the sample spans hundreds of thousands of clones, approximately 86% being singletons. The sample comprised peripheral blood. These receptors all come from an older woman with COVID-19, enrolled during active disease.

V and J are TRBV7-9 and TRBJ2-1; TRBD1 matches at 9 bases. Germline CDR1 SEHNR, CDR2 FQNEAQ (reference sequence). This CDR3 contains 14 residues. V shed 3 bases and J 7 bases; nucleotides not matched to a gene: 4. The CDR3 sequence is CASSFGQGINEQFF. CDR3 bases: TGTGCCAGCAGCTTCGGACAGGGGATAAATGAGCAGTTCTTC. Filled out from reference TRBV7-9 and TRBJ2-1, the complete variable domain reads DTGVSQNPRHKITKRGQNVTFRCDPISEHNRLYWYRQTLGQGPEFLTYFQNEAQLEKSRLLSDRFSAERPKGSFSTLEIQRTEQGDSAMYLCASSFGQGINEQFFGPGTRLTVL.

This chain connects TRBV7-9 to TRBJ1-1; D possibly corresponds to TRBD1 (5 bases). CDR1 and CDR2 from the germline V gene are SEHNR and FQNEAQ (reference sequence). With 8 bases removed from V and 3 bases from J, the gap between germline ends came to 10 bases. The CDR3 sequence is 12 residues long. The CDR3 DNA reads TGTGCCAGCGGGAACAGGTACACTGAAGCTTTCTTT. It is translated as CASGNRYTEAFF.

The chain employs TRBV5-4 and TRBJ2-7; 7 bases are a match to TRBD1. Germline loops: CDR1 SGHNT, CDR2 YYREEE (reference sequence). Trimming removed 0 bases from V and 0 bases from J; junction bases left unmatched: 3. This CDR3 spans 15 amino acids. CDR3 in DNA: TGTGCCAGCAGCTTGGGGGGGACAGCCTCCTACGAGCAGTACTTC. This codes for CASSLGGTASYEQYF.

CDR3 in amino acids: CASSQDLAGETQYF. For the CDR3, the DNA is TGTGCCAGCAGCCAAGATCTAGCGGGAGAGACCCAGTACTTC. The chain carries TRBV3-1 (or the pseudogene TRBV3-2) and TRBJ2-5; 8 positions match TRBD2. The J segment lost 4 bases and the V segment lost 0 bases, leaving 1 base of the junction unmatched. CDR3 length: 14 residues. The germline V gene has CDR1 LGHDT and CDR2 YNNKEL (reference sequence).

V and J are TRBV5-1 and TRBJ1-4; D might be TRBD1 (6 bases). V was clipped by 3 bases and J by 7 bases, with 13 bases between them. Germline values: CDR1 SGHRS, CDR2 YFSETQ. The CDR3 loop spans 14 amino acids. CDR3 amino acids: CASSSGPRGEKLFF. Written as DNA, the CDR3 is TGCGCCAGCAGCTCGGGACCCAGGGGTGAAAAACTGTTTTTT.

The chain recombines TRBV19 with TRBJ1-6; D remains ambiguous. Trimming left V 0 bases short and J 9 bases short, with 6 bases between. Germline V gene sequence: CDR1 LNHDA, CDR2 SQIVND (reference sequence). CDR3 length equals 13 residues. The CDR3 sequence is CASSIEISSPLHF. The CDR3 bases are TGTGCCAGTAGTATAGAAATCAGTTCACCCCTCCACTTT.

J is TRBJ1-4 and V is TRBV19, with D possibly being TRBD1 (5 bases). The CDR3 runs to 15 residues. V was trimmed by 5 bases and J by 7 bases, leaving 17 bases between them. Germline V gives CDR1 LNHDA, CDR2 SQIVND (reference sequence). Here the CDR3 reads CASSSRATGGEKLFF. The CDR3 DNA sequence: TGTGCCAGTAGTTCCAGGGCCACGGGGGGTGAAAAACTGTTTTTT.

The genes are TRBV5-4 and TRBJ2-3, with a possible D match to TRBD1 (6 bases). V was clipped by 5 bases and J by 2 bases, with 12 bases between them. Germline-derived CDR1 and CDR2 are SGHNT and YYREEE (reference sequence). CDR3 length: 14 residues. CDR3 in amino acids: CASRGHINTDTQYF. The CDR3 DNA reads TGTGCCAGCAGGGGACACATCAACACAGATACGCAGTATTTT.

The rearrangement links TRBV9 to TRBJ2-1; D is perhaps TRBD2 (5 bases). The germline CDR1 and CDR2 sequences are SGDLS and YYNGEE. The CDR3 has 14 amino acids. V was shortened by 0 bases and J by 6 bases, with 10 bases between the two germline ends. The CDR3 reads CASSVAGNGNEQFF. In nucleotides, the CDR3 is TGTGCCAGCAGCGTAGCGGGGAACGGCAATGAGCAGTTCTTC.

The CDR3 nucleotides read TGTGCCAGCAGCTTTGCGGGTCGATCCTACAATGAGCAGTTCTTC. Protein product: CASSFAGRSYNEQFF. This chain connects TRBV7-2 to TRBJ2-1; tentatively, D is TRBD2 (5 bases). There are 15 residues in the CDR3. Trimming left V 3 bases short and J 1 base short, with 10 bases between. Germline CDR1 reads SGHTA; CDR2 reads FQGNSA.

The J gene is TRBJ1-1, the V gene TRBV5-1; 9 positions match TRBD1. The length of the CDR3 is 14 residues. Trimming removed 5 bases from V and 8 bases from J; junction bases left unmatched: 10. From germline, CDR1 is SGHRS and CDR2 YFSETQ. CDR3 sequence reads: CASSSDRGFIEAFF. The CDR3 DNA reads TGCGCCAGCAGTTCAGACAGGGGGTTTATCGAAGCTTTCTTT.

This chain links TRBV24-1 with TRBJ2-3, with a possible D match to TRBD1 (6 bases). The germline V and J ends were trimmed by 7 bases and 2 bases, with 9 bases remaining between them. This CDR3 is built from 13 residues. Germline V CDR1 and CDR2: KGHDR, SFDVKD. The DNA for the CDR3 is TGTGCCACCAGGGACAGATACACAGATACGCAGTATTTT. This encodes CATRDRYTDTQYF.

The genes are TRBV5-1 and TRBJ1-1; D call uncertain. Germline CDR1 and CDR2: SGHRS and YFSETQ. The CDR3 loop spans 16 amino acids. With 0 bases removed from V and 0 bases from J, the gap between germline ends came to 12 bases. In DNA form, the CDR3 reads TGCGCCAGCAGCTTGGGCTCGGCGGTCATGAACACTGAAGCTTTCTTT. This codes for CASSLGSAVMNTEAFF.

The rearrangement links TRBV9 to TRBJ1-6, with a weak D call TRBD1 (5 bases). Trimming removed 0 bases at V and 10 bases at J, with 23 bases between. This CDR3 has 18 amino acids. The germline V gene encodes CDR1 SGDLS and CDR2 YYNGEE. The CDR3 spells CASSVAGFTGESRSPLHF. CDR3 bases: TGTGCCAGCAGCGTAGCTGGCTTTACGGGGGAATCACGCTCACCCCTCCACTTT. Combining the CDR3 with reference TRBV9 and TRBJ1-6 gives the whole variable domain DSGVTQTPKHLITATGQRVTLRCSPRSGDLSVYWYQQSLDQGLQFLIQYYNGEERAKGNILERFSAQQFPDLHSELNLSSLELGDSALYFCASSVAGFTGESRSPLHFGNGTRLTVT.

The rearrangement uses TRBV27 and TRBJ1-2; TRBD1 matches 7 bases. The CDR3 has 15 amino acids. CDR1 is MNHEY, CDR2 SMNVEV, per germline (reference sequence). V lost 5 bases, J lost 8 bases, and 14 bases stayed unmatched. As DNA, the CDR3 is TGTGCCAGCAGTCTGGGCGCAGGGGGAGATTGGGGCTACACCTTC. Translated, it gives CASSLGAGGDWGYTF.

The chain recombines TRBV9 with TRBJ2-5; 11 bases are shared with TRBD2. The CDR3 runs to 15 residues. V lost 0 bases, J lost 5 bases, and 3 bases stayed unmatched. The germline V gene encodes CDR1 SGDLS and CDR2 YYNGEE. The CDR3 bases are TGTGCCAGCAGCGTAGTAGCGGGGGGGTTGGAGACCCAGTACTTC. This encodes CASSVVAGGLETQYF.

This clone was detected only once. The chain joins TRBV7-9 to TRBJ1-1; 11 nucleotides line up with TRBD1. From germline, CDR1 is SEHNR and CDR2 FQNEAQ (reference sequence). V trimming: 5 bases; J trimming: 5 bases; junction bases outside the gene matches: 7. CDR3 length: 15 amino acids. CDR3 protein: CASSPGQGDHTEAFF. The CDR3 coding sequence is TGTGCCAGCAGCCCGGGACAGGGGGATCATACTGAAGCTTTCTTT.

The CDR3 here is CASSPGLANYGYTF. DNA for the CDR3: TGTGCCAGCAGCCCGGGACTAGCTAACTATGGCTACACCTTC. This sequence joins TRBV27 and TRBJ1-2, with D possibly TRBD1 on 5 matching bases. Trimming removed 6 bases from V and 0 bases from J, with 11 bases in between. The germline V gene has CDR1 MNHEY and CDR2 SMNVEV (reference sequence). The CDR3 contains 14 residues.

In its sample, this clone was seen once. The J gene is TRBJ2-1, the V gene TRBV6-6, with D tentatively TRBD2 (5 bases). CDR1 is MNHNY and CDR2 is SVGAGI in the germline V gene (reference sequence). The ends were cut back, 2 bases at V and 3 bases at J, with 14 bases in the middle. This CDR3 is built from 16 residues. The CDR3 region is CASSYLGESGYNEQFF. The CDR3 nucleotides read TGTGCCAGCAGTTACCTTGGGGAGTCGGGCTACAATGAGCAGTTCTTC.

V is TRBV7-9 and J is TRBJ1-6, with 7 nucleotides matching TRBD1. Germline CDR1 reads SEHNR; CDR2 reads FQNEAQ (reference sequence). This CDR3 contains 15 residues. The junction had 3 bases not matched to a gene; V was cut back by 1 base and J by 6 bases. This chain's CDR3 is CASSLGWDSNSPLHF. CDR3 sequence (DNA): TGTGCCAGCAGCTTAGGGTGGGACAGTAATTCACCCCTCCACTTT. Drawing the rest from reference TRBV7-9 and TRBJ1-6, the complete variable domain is DTGVSQNPRHKITKRGQNVTFRCDPISEHNRLYWYRQTLGQGPEFLTYFQNEAQLEKSRLLSDRFSAERPKGSFSTLEIQRTEQGDSAMYLCASSLGWDSNSPLHFGNGTRLTVT.

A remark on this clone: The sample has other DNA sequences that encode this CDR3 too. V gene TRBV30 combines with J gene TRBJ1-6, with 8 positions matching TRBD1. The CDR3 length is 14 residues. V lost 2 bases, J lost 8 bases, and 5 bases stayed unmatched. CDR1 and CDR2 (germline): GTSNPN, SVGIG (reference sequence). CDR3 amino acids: CAWSKGTGDSPLHF. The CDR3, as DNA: TGTGCCTGGAGTAAAGGGACAGGAGATTCACCCCTCCACTTT.

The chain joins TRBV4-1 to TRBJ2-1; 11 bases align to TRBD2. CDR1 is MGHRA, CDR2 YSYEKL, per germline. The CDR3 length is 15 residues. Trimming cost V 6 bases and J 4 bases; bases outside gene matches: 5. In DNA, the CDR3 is TGCGCCAGCAGGAGACTAGCGGGGTCTTACAATGAGCAGTTCTTC. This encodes CASRRLAGSYNEQFF.

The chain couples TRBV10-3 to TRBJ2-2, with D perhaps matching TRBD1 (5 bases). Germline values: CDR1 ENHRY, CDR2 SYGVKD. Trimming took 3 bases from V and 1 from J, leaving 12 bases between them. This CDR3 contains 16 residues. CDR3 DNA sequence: TGTGCCATCAGTGAATCCGGACACCAGAACACCGGGGAGCTGTTTTTT. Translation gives CAISESGHQNTGELFF.

CDR3 bases: TGCGCCAGCAGCCAAGAGGGGGCTAGAGAGACCCAGTACTTC. It specifies CASSQEGARETQYF. J is TRBJ2-5 and V is TRBV4-1; D is perhaps TRBD1 (6 bases). The V end was cut by 0 bases, the J end by 4 bases, with 9 bases between. This CDR3 is 14 amino acids long. Germline lookup yields CDR1 MGHRA and CDR2 YSYEKL.

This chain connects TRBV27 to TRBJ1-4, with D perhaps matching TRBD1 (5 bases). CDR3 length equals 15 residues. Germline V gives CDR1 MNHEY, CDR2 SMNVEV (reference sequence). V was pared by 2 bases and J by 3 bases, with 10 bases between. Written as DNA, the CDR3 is TGTGCCAGCAGTTTAGGGGGGGTGGCTAATGAAAAACTGTTTTTT. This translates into CASSLGGVANEKLFF.

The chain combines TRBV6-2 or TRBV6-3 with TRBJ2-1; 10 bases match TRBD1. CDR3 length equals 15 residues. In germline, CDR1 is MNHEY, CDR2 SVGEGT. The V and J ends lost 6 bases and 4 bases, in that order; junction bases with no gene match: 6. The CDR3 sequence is CASSSGTGDYNEQFF. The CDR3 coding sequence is TGTGCCAGCAGCTCCGGGACAGGGGATTACAATGAGCAGTTCTTC.

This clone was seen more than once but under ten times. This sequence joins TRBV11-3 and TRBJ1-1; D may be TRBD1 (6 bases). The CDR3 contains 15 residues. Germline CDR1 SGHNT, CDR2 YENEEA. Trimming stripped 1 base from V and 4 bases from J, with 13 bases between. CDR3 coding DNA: TGTGCCAGCAGCTTAGCCAGGGGCAGGGCCACTGAAGCTTTCTTT. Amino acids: CASSLARGRATEAFF.